This T cell receptor beta chain is drawn from a study of blood T cell repertoires in COVID-19 (TCRdb year 2020). The study in broad terms: Samples covering the acute and convalescent phases of COVID-19 were provided by collaborators in the United States, Italy and Spain. The repertoires were released in a freely available public database intended as a resource for research on the immune response to SARS-CoV-2. Samples came from the ongoing ImmuneRACE study (first 160 participants) plus 1,254 subjects from 6 global collaborators. The sample metadata nearly always contained a de-identified subject ID, COVID-19 status, age in years and sex. The dataset comprised deeply sampled blood TCRbeta repertoires from subjects exposed to, actively infected with, or recovered from COVID-19. The material from the prospective study consisted of cDNA or gDNA derived from T cells, B-cell-depleted T cells, or PBMCs. Where HLA class I and class II types were available, the types were taken from metadata supplied by the sample provider, not from assay-based typing. The study at large found these results: Clinical and demographic metadata were provided uncurated, with the amount varying by source and participant.

Participants in the prospective study were enrolled through a virtual design, were aged roughly 18 to 90 years, and lived in about two dozen United States geographic areas. To assign participants to cohorts, the prospective study relied on clinical history that participants themselves reported in a screening survey and a study questionnaire. In the prospective study, mobile phlebotomists collected whole blood, serum and a nasopharyngeal or oropharyngeal swab from each participant. Participants in the prospective study had the option to provide additional blood draws and questionnaires over an approximately 2-month period. Before DNA extraction, prospective study blood samples were shipped either frozen or at room temperature. TCRbeta CDR3 regions were amplified from genomic DNA by means of the immunoSEQ Assay, a bias-controlled multiplex PCR. As for the original processing: Nucleated cell counts per sample were estimated from amplification of reference gene primers within the assay. To quantify the absolute abundance of each unique TCRbeta CDR3 rearrangement, sequence reads were collapsed and filtered. For each sample, productive Simpson clonality was calculated as the square root of Simpson's diversity index over productive rearrangements. TCRdb obtained this table from immuneACCESS and retained in-frame rearrangements with V and J assigned. These tables miss some clones; where compared with another copy, unresolved V genes account for less than half of the shortfall, and the remainder is unexplained. Clone size and the V and J calls come from that table; the DNA yielded D and trimming. The sample includes 250,000 or so clones, with roughly 87% observed a single time. Of the sample, 2.5% to 3% is held by the ten largest clones.

With respect to this clone: Its cognate antigen has yet to be identified. The input lacks base qualities; no much larger clone sits a single base away.

V loses 2 bases of germline sequence and J loses 4 bases, and the interval between the two ends is 11 bases. Looking up the germline V gene yields CDR1 ENHRY and CDR2 SYGVKD. The CDR3, cysteine through phenylalanine, is 14 amino acids long. CDR3 DNA only is kept here, 42 bases in frame from base 1. Recombination joined TRBV10-3 with TRBJ2-5, with TRBD2 as a weak D call on 5 bases. The sample consisted of PBMCs or T cells enriched from blood (not recorded which). This sequence originates from a woman under 40 with acute COVID-19. The sequence in DNA is TGTGCCATCAGTGAGGGGCCCGAGGGAGAGACCCAGTACTTC. Translated, this gives CAISEGPEGETQYF.